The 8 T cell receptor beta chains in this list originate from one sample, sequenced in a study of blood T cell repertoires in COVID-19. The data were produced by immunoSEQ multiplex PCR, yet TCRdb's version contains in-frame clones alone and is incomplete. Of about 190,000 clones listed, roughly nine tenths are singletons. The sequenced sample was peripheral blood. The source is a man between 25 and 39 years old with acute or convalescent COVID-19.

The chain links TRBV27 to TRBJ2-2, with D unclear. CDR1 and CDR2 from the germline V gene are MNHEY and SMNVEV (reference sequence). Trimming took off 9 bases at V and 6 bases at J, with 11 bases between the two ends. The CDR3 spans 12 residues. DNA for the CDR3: TGTGCCAGTTTAGCCGTAGCCGGGGAGCTGTTTTTT. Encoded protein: CASLAVAGELFF.

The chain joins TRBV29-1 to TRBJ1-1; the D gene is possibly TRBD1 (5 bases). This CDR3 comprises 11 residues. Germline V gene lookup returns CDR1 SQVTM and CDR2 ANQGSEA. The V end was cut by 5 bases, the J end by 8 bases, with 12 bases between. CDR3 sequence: CSVFEWTEAFF. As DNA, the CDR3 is TGCAGCGTTTTCGAATGGACAGAAGCTTTCTTT.

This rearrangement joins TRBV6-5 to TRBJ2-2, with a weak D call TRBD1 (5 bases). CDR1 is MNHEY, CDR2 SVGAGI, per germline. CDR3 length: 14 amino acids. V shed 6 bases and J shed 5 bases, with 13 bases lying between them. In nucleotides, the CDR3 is TGTGCCAGCAGAGGTCAGGGATCAACCGGGGAGCTGTTTTTT. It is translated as CASRGQGSTGELFF.

CDR3 sequence reads: CASSLTLAGNQETQYF. In DNA form, the CDR3 reads TGTGCCAGCTCACTTACACTAGCGGGGAACCAAGAGACCCAGTACTTC. The J gene is TRBJ2-5, the V gene TRBV18; 10 bases map to TRBD2. Germline V gene data show CDR1 as KGHSH and CDR2 as LQKENI. The CDR3 totals 16 residues. The trim removed 4 bases at V and 0 bases at J, leaving 5 bases unmatched.

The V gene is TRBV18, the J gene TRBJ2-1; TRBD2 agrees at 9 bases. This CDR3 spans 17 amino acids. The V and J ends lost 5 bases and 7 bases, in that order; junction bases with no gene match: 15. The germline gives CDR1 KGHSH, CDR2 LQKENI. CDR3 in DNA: TGTGCCAGCTCATCCAGGGCGGGAGGGGTCAACAATAATGAGCAGTTCTTC. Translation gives CASSSRAGGVNNNEQFF.

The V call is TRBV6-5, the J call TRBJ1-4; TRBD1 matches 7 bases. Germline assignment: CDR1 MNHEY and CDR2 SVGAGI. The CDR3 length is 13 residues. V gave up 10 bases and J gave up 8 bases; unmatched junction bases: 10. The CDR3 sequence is CAIQDRDGEKLFF. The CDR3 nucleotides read TGTGCCATCCAAGACAGGGACGGCGAAAAACTGTTTTTT.

Written as DNA, the CDR3 is TGTGCCAGCAGCCCCCAGTTATACATGAACACTGAAGCTTTCTTT. It translates to CASSPQLYMNTEAFF. V is TRBV3-1 (or the pseudogene TRBV3-2) and J is TRBJ1-1; unclear D gene. The V and J ends lost 4 bases and 0 bases respectively, with 12 bases between them. CDR1 is LGHDT and CDR2 is YNNKEL in the germline V gene (reference sequence). CDR3 size: 15 residues.

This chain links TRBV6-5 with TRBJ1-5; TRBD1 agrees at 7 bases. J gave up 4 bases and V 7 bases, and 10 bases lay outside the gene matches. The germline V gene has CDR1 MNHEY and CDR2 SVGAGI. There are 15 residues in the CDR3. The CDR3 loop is CASKAGGGVNQPQHF. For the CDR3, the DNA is TGTGCCAGCAAGGCAGGAGGGGGCGTTAATCAGCCCCAGCATTTT.